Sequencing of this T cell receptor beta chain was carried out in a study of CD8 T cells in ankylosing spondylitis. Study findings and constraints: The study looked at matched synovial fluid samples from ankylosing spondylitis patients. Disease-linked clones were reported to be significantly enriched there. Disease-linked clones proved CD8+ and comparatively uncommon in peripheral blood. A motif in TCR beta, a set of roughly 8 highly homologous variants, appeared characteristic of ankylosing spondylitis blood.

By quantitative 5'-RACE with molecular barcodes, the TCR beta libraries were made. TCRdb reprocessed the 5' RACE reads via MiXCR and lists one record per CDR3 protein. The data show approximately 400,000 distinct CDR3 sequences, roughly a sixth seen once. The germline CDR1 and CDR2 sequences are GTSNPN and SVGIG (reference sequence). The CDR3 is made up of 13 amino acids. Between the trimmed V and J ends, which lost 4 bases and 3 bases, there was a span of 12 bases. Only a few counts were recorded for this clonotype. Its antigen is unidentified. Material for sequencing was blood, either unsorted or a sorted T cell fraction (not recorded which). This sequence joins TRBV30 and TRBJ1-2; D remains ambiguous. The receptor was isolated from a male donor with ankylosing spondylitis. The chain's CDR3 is CAWNPNSYYGYTF. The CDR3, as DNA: TGTGCCTGGAACCCAAACAGTTACTATGGCTACACCTTC.